Listed below are T cell receptor beta chains from one sample, sequenced in a study of Tregs in tolerant kidney transplant recipients. Clones were sequenced by immunoSEQ multiplex PCR, and TCRdb holds only the in-frame ones, with some missing. The sample records roughly 66,000 clones, about nine tenths being singletons. Sequenced here: CD8+ T cells from blood, sampled before the transplant. These receptors were taken from a human donor who received a combined kidney and bone marrow transplant. Both conserved end residues are part of each CDR3. The D gene is left open where the match is weak. The listing skips clone size in some rows; elsewhere it reads once, few, many or a size class.

j_call d_call clone_size v_call cdr3_nt cdr3_aa
TRBJ2-2 TRBD2 - TRBV5-1 TGCGCCAGCAGCTTGACTTCGGTTAAAGCGGGGGCCGGGGAGCTGTTTTTT CASSLTSVKAGAGELFF
TRBJ2-5 - - TRBV9 TGTGCCAGCAGCGTAGTTTCAGGGGCCCAAGAGACCCAGTACTTC CASSVVSGAQETQYF
TRBJ1-6 TRBD1 - TRBV28 TGTGCCAGCACCCATTATGCTCGGGACAGGAATTCACCCCTCCACTTT CASTHYARDRNSPLHF
TRBJ2-1 - - TRBV9 TGTGCCAGCAGCCCGAGGTTAGGAAGCTCCTACAATGAGCAGTTCTTC CASSPRLGSSYNEQFF
TRBJ2-7 - - TRBV7-6 TGTGCCAGCAGCTTAAGTGGGTCGGGGGTATACGAGCAGTACTTC CASSLSGSGVYEQYF
TRBJ2-1 TRBD2 once TRBV4-3 TGCGCCAGCAGCCAGATTAGCGGGAGCGCCTACAATGAGCAGTTCTTC CASSQISGSAYNEQFF
TRBJ2-7 - - TRBV4-2 TGTGCCAGCAGCCACGGAACAGGGTTAACCTACGAGCAGTACTTC CASSHGTGLTYEQYF
TRBJ1-1 TRBD1 - TRBV9 TGTGCCAGCAGCCTTCCGCGCGGAGGACAGGGGAACACTGAAGCTTTCTTT CASSLPRGGQGNTEAFF
TRBJ2-1 TRBD2 - TRBV5-1 TGCGCCAGCAGCTTGGGGGGACTAGTAATCGATGAGCAGTTCTTC CASSLGGLVIDEQFF
TRBJ2-5 - - TRBV7-9 TGTGCCAGCAGCCCCCACAACCAAGAGACCCAGTACTTC CASSPHNQETQYF
TRBJ2-7 TRBD2 once TRBV5-4 TGTGCCAGCACCTCGGGGGGAAGATCCGAGCAGTACTTC CASTSGGRSEQYF
TRBJ2-6 TRBD1 medium-sized TRBV28 TGTGCCAGCAGTTTAGTGATAGGGGGCGGTATATCTGGGGCCAACGTCCTGACTTTC CASSLVIGGGISGANVLTF
TRBJ1-1 - - TRBV6-5 TGTGCCAGCAGTTACTCTCGGGACACTGAAGCTTTCTTT CASSYSRDTEAFF
TRBJ2-5 - - TRBV4-1 TGCGCCAGCAGCCAAGATCGGCAAGAGACCCAGTACTTC CASSQDRQETQYF
TRBJ2-7 - - TRBV27 TGTGCCAGCAGTTTAAGCCTGAGGTCCTACGAGCAGTACTTC CASSLSLRSYEQYF
TRBJ1-4 - once TRBV5-6 TGTGCCAGCAGCTTGGCCCTCGGGGCAACTAATGAAAAACTGTTTTTT CASSLALGATNEKLFF
TRBJ2-3 TRBD2 - TRBV30 TGTGCCTTAGAGACCGGGACTAGCAGCACAGATACGCAGTATTTT CALETGTSSTDTQYF
TRBJ1-5 - - TRBV7-6 TGTGCCAGCAGCTTAGCGGCGGGTCAGCCCCAGCATTTT CASSLAAGQPQHF
TRBJ2-7 TRBD1 - TRBV7-2 TGTGCCAGCACCACTACGTCGGGACAGCCCTACGAGCAGTACTTC CASTTTSGQPYEQYF
TRBJ1-5 TRBD1 - TRBV27 TGTGCCAGCAGGATCGACAGGGGGAGCAATCAGCCCCAGCATTTT CASRIDRGSNQPQHF
TRBJ1-1 TRBD1 - TRBV5-6 TGTGCCAGCAGGTTGGGACAGCGATATGAAGCTTTCTTT CASRLGQRYEAFF
TRBJ1-4 TRBD1 few TRBV5-1 TGCGCCAGCAGCTTGGAGGGGGCTTGGGAAAAACTGTTTTTT CASSLEGAWEKLFF
TRBJ2-7 - - TRBV7-2 TGTGCCAGCAGCTTATTCTCCGCAGGGGCCTACGAGCAGTACTTC CASSLFSAGAYEQYF
TRBJ1-2 - - TRBV5-4 TGTGCCAGCAGCCAGGGCCCCTATACTGGCTATGGCTACACCTTC CASSQGPYTGYGYTF
TRBJ2-7 - - TRBV12-1 TGTGCCAGCATCGTCTACCGGGAGCAGTACTTC CASIVYREQYF
TRBJ2-2 TRBD1 - TRBV27 TGTGCCAGCAGTTTTTCACAGGGGGTCGGGGAGCTGTTTTTT CASSFSQGVGELFF
TRBJ2-1 - - TRBV7-2 TGTGCCAGCAGCTTAGGGACTACCGGTGAGCAGTTCTTC CASSLGTTGEQFF
TRBJ1-5 TRBD1 - TRBV7-9 TGTGCCAGCAGCCCCGGACAGGGAGGTCAGCCCCAGCATTTT CASSPGQGGQPQHF
TRBJ2-1 - - TRBV28 TGTGCCAGCAGTTCCCCGAGAGCGGCGGGCTATAATGAGCAGTTCTTC CASSSPRAAGYNEQFF
TRBJ2-7 - - TRBV7-2 TGTGCCAGCAGCTGGGAGCTTTCCTACGAGCAGTACTTC CASSWELSYEQYF
TRBJ2-7 - - TRBV6-4 TGTGCCAGCACCCTTTTTCGGGGGACCTACGAGCAGTACTTC CASTLFRGTYEQYF
TRBJ2-1 - - TRBV6-6 TGTGCCAGCAGTTACGAGGGGGGGTCCTACAATGAGCAGTTCTTC CASSYEGGSYNEQFF
TRBJ2-3 - - TRBV9 TGTGCCAGCAGCGTGTTAAGCACAGATACGCAGTATTTT CASSVLSTDTQYF
TRBJ2-1 - - TRBV13 TGTGCCAGCAGAACGGACTCTTACAATGAGCAGTTCTTC CASRTDSYNEQFF
TRBJ2-7 TRBD2 - TRBV30 TGTGCCTGGATTTCTAGCGGCTCCTACGAGCAGTACTTC CAWISSGSYEQYF
TRBJ1-5 - - TRBV19 TGTGCCAGTAGTTTTTCGGTTCAGCCCCAGCATTTT CASSFSVQPQHF
TRBJ1-5 TRBD1 - TRBV7-3 TGTGCCAGCAGCATACGACAGGGTTGCAATCAGCCCCAGCATTTT CASSIRQGCNQPQHF
TRBJ2-7 - - TRBV13 TGTGCCAGCAGTTTCAATGAGCCCCACGAGCAGTACTTC CASSFNEPHEQYF
TRBJ1-2 - - TRBV4-1 TGCGCCAGCAGCCAAGTAGGAGGCAGCACGGGAGGCTACACCTTC CASSQVGGSTGGYTF
TRBJ2-1 - - TRBV11-3 TGTGCCAGCAGCCCCCCTCAGTGGGAGAGCTCCTACAATGAGCAGTTCTTC CASSPPQWESSYNEQFF
TRBJ2-7 TRBD1 - TRBV14 TGTGCCAGCGCGAGAGGGACAGGGGGGTACGAGCAGTACTTC CASARGTGGYEQYF
TRBJ2-6 TRBD1 - TRBV7-2 TGTGCCAGCAGCTTATTGGGGGACAGGCCAACTGGGGCCAACGTCCTGACTTTC CASSLLGDRPTGANVLTF